This T cell receptor beta chain derives from a study of blood T cell repertoires in COVID-19. Trimming removed 4 bases at V and 6 bases at J, with 6 bases between. Germline V gene sequence: CDR1 LGHDT, CDR2 YNNKEL (reference sequence). The CDR3 length is 12 residues. Clones were read by immunoSEQ multiplex PCR, and TCRdb kept only the in-frame ones, dropping some. The sample has about 27,000 clones; around 86% are singletons. The TCR sequence derives from a man between 50 and 59 years old with active COVID-19. The chain is built from TRBV3-1 (or the pseudogene TRBV3-2) and TRBJ1-4; a possible D gene is TRBD1 (5 bases). Sequences were obtained from peripheral blood. The CDR3 loop reads CASSRQYEKLFF. The DNA of the CDR3 is TGTGCCAGCAGCCGACAGTATGAAAAACTGTTTTTT.